The clone carrying this T cell receptor (beta chain) showed up just a few times. Its antigen is not identified. Using a J-beta primer mix together with a sample-barcoded 5' primer, a second PCR was run for roughly 6 to 12 cycles. Each cDNA molecule, via a template-switch adaptor with 12 random nucleotides, was tagged. CDR3-containing paired-end reads numbering at least 3 million came from each sample. In TCRdb, the 5' RACE reads were re-called with MiXCR into one record per CDR3 protein. The sample lists about 640,000 distinct CDR3 sequences; 58% were seen once. The data are from a study of blood T cells in healthy people across ages. Study observations and caveats: The study could not conclusively compare naive and antigen-experienced cells, given its unsorted PBMCs.

The CDR3 consists of 13 residues. The ends lost 6 bases at V and 2 bases at J; junction bases unmatched: 5. The V gene's germline CDR1 is SQVTM and CDR2 ANQGSEA. Donors ranged from 6 to 90 years old and were healthy Caucasians in Russia. The specimen was blood. The receptor was derived from a man in his sixties in good health. The chain is built from TRBV29-1 and TRBJ2-5; 8 bases align to TRBD2. For the CDR3, the DNA is TGCAGCGTGCCCGGGGGGGTGCAAGAGACCCAGTACTTC. Encoded protein: CSVPGGVQETQYF.